This T cell receptor beta chain was profiled in a study of T cells after yellow fever vaccination. This CDR3 spans 16 amino acids. V lost 5 bases and J lost 12; bases outside the gene matches: 18. Per the germline V gene, CDR1 is MNHEY and CDR2 is SVGAGI. TCRdb fed the 5' RACE reads into MiXCR, producing one record per CDR3 protein. The sample includes a few hundred thousand distinct CDR3 sequences, approximately 10% of them seen just once. The gene calls are TRBV6-5 and TRBJ2-1; 8 bases fit TRBD1. The sequenced sample was CD4+ T cells sorted from PBMCs, obtained 5 days after the yellow fever booster vaccination. The clonotype originates from a man aged 18 to 30 who received the YFV17D yellow fever vaccine. Here the CDR3 DNA reads TGTGCCAGCAGTCGTACGGGGACAGGCCGGGCCATAGTGCAGTTCTTC. Translation gives CASSRTGTGRAIVQFF.